This T cell receptor (beta chain) was sequenced during a study of cytomegalovirus exposure and HLA in healthy donors listed by TCRdb under 2017. At the level of the whole study: In an earlier analysis of 587 of the donors, 250 to 350 Gb of sequence data and approximately 120 million unique TCR beta sequences from roughly 190 million T cells were reported. The number of typed donors differed by locus: 629-630 for A, B, C, DRB1 and DQB1; some 500 for DQA1; approximately 600 for DPA1; and around 490 for DPB1. Rather than drawing on any new phenotypic data, the later analysis identified candidate immune exposures from TCR beta sequences and the way those sequences occurred across donors. An early release that covered 500 to 800 HLA-typed donors contained approximately 300 gigabases of sequencing data and approximately 85 million unique TCR sequences. In a later genetic analysis, genome-wide SNP genotypes for 398 of the 666 donors were used, and that subset was treated as a discovery cohort. Donor age, sex, ethnicity and CMV serostatus were collected together with the repertoire data. Because of strong linkage in the cohort, roughly five DR-DQ haplotypes were treated as single units for association and clustering. A separate validation cohort of some 130 different subjects was used in addition to the 666-subject first cohort. Of the roughly 400 genotyped donors, approximately 83% fell in the genetic ancestry cluster associated with self-reported Caucasian donors. High-throughput TCR immunosequencing, statistical association of individual TCRs with disease status, and machine learning were combined to predict cytomegalovirus infection status. To study patterns of TCR occurrence, a later analysis re-analyzed previously published TCR beta repertoires from hundreds of donors and added high-resolution HLA genotyping. An earlier analysis of around 640 of the donors used high-throughput TCR beta sequencing to judge whether each TCR beta V gene segment behaved as functional or pseudogenic. Across 300 to 400 genotyped donors of the cohort, an average of approximately 220,000 unique TCR beta nucleotide sequences per donor were sequenced, and roughly 18% of those sequences were non-productive. Every repertoire in the discovery cohort had been generated on one and the same sequencing platform. HLA typing covered class I and class II loci at four-digit resolution. The study profiled the T cell repertoires of some 610 subjects by immunosequencing and related them to cytomegalovirus serostatus. The aim of the study was to test whether cataloging public T cell receptors could identify signatures of past pathogen exposure.

The investigation overall reported the following: Assigning TCR associations to individual alleles was difficult when HLA alleles, especially DR and DQ, strongly co-occurred. Linkage disequilibrium might explain the correlated functional status among segregating V segments, but an unknown experimental factor could not be ruled out. In a later genetic analysis, fewer N-insertions in productive TCRs were reported among donors in an Asian-associated ancestry cluster than the 666-donor mean. Because some donors lacked HLA typing at each locus, the association tests relied only on the typed subset. The authors suggested that the approach could potentially be extended to other disease states and immunological phenotypes. V-gene and J-gene trimming of TCR beta chains was associated with a missense DCLRE1C variant in a later genetic analysis, and the association was replicated in an independent cohort. In vitro tests confirmed that a few of the cytomegalovirus-associated TCR beta chains recognize cytomegalovirus antigens. Because counts were too low, seventeen rarely observed V segments, including chromosome 9 orphons, were left out of the earlier analysis of a few hundred of the donors. The classifier was reported to diagnose cytomegalovirus status with high specificity and sensitivity in both the original cohort and the validation cohort. In a later analysis, HLA-associated TCR beta chains were found to be more clonally expanded and to have lower generation probabilities than equally common non-associated chains. In an earlier analysis of about 600 of the donors, most TCR beta V segments appeared in productive rearrangements about 90% or about 30% of the time, broadly matching IMGT annotations. The only immune exposure information available for the cohort was CMV serostatus. In this cohort, only TCR beta chains were sequenced, and detectable features were limited by the absence of alpha or paired-chain data. The sequencing pipeline was judged likely to have produced a cluster of highly shared sequence variants as a technical artifact. The 87-base-pair reads could not distinguish some IMGT-functional V segments, including TRBV6-2 and TRBV6-3, so those segments were excluded. A later analysis found that most CMV-associated TCR beta chains appeared HLA-restricted, with HLA associations seemingly driven largely by CMV exposure. A further reported finding was that TCR beta sequences accurately predicted the HLA-A and HLA-B alleles for most subjects in the first cohort. At a false discovery rate of 0.05, a later analysis linked around 17,000 TCR beta sequences to specific HLA alleles. In a later analysis, several top co-occurrence clusters were reported to appear linked to parvovirus B19, influenza, CMV and Epstein-Barr virus. Across donors, most TCR sequences were observed very rarely, whereas some public TCRs were present in many individuals. The study gave a list of under 200 TCR beta chains associated with cytomegalovirus. Presence/absence analyses assumed roughly uniform sequencing depth across donors, an assumption that may not hold. According to a later analysis, TCR association rates differed among HLA loci, with DRB1 alleles showing the most associated TCRs and HLA-C alleles showing the fewest.

Of note for this clone: Its recognized antigen is unknown. One end of the junction is discordant with germline, which a read error may explain.

The germline V gene provides CDR1 KGHSH and CDR2 LQKENI. From the cysteine up to the phenylalanine, the CDR3 has a length of 15 residues. CDR3 DNA is the only sequence kept; it has 45 bases, read in frame from the first base. The library relied on the immunoSEQ multiplex PCR assay. For the multiplex PCR, a mixture combining 60 forward primers for TCR Vbeta segments and 13 reverse primers for TCR Jbeta segments was used. A multiplex PCR assay on genomic DNA amplified the CDR3 region of rearranged TCR beta genes. The Illumina HiSeq System was used to sequence the amplified TCR beta libraries as 87-base-pair reads. Per the original workflow: Across the 670 or so repertoires, a later analysis counted 78 million or so unique TCR beta chains, some 11 million of which were shared by at least two donors. Raw reads were error-corrected and collapsed into unique sequences with a nearest-neighbor algorithm that merged closely related sequences to remove PCR and sequencing errors. CDR3 sequences were aligned to IMGT reference sequences to assign V, D and J gene segments. For a sequence to be retained, a match of at least six nucleotides was required to both a V gene segment and a J gene segment. A rearrangement was called productive if the CDR3 had no stop codons and remained in frame with V and J, and every other rearrangement was called non-productive. CDR3 was defined according to IMGT convention as the region running from the second conserved V-encoded cysteine to the conserved J-encoded phenylalanine. The earlier analysis of 587 of the donors excluded sequences that lacked an unambiguous match to a single V gene segment. In an earlier analysis of several hundred of the donors, V segments were called functional above 56.7% productive rearrangements and were called segregating when the between-donor standard deviation exceeded 5%. A statistical classification framework was developed to diagnose cytomegalovirus status using the catalog of TCR beta chain sequences. In a later analysis, V and J genes were assigned by comparing TCR nucleotide sequences against IMGT/GENE-DB human TR gene sequences. In a later analysis, CDR3 sequences and most-parsimonious VDJ recombination scenarios were assigned using the TCRdist pipeline. A later analysis defined each TCR beta chain by its CDR3 amino acid sequence plus V-gene family, and excluded reads lacking a unique V-gene family. As a way to deal with suspected cross-contamination and a sequencing artifact, a later analysis dropped 450 to 600 nucleotide sequences that were highly shared and had low generation probability. In a later analysis, a clonal expansion index for each public chain was calculated from normalized within-repertoire ranks of inferred template counts. A later analysis computed generation probabilities with a VDJ recombination model fitted to out-of-frame rearrangements, and checked the results against IGoR. Hypergeometric tests were used in a later analysis to score TCR-TCR, TCR-HLA and TCR-CMV co-occurrence, with a repertoire-size bias correction applied to the TCR pairs. False discovery rates were estimated in a later analysis by permuting HLA or CMV assignments 20 times. A later analysis grouped co-occurring TCRs with DBSCAN, adding TCRdist sequence similarity when clustering within HLA-allele-positive subsets. For co-occurrence clustering, repertoires with fewer than 30,000 or more than 120,000 public chains were excluded, along with roughly 5 repertoires with anomalous nucleotide sharing. TCRdb took this table from immuneACCESS and kept in-frame rearrangements with V and J called. Such tables lack part of the clones; where checked against another copy, unresolved V genes explain under half of the gap, and the rest is unexplained. D and trimming were read from the DNA, whereas the V and J calls and clone size are those reported in that table. The table for this sample lists about 160,000 clones; around 80% of them were counted only once. Less than 2% of the sample lies in the top ten.

The cohort was made up of about 610 healthy bone marrow donors. Cohort members were all nominally healthy when sampled, although unrecorded immune exposures were likely present. The donor was CMV seronegative and belonged to the group of 350 or so seronegative cohort members. A peripheral blood sample was collected from each donor, and TCR beta sequencing was performed on peripheral blood mononuclear cells. The Qiagen DNeasy Blood Extraction Kit was used to extract genomic DNA from the blood cell samples. Here the chain combines TRBV18 and TRBJ1-1; 7 bases in between match TRBD1. The clonotype was recovered from a man between 18 and 35 years old in good health and CMV-seronegative. Sequences were obtained from PBMCs. At the DNA level, the sequence is TGTGCCAGCTCACCTTATGGGACAGCGAACACTGAACCTTTCTTT. Translated, this is CASSPYGTANTEPFF.